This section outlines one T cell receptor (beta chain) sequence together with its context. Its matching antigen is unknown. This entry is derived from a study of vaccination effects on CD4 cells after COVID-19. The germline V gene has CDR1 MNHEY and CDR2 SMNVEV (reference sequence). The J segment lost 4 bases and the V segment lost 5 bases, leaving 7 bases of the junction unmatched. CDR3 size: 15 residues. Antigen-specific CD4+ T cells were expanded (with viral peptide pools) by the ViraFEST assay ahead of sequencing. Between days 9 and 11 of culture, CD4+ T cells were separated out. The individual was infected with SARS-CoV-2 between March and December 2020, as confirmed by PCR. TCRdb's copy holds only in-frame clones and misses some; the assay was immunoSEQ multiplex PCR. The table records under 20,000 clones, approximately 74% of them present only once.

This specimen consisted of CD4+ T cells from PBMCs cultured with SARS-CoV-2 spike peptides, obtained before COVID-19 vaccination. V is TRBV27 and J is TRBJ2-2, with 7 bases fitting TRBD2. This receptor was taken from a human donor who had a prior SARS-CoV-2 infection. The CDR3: CASSASGRGTGELFF. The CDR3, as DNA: TGTGCCAGCAGTGCTAGCGGCCGGGGCACCGGGGAGCTGTTTTTT.